These T cell receptor beta chains were read from a single sample in a study of technical replicates of blood from a few donors. The protocol was immunoSEQ multiplex PCR, while the TCRdb copy is restricted to in-frame clones and leaves out a portion. The top ten clones hold 4.7% of a sample with tens of thousands of clones, over 90% of them seen once. Sequenced sample: PBMCs. The source of these receptors is a human donor in good health. Some clones in this sample may be carry-over from other donors' samples. The conserved cysteine and the conserved F or W are not part of the CDR3 here.

v_call,j_call,cdr3_length,cdr3_aa
TRBV4-3,TRBJ2-7,14,ASSQDFLAGGEEQY
TRBV27,TRBJ1-1,10,ASSSQFREAF
TRBV5-1,TRBJ1-1,12,ASSYGTGWTEAF
TRBV19,TRBJ2-3,14,ASSMGGGVRTDTQY
TRBV29-1,TRBJ1-5,11,SVEVGGTQPQH
TRBV9,TRBJ2-3,14,ASSVRRQEYTDTQY
TRBV9,TRBJ2-5,14,ASSVGGAGAQETQY
TRBV5-4,TRBJ2-7,14,ASSLGLAGAQYEQY
TRBV4-3,TRBJ2-1,15,ASSQDPLAGGGLEQF
TRBV4-1,TRBJ1-2,13,ASSQDLNRENGYT
TRBV7-2,TRBJ2-2,13,ASSSGRVGSGELF
TRBV5-1,TRBJ2-2,13,ASSMGQGNTGELF
TRBV11-1,TRBJ2-5,11,ASSGLVQETQY
TRBV5-3,TRBJ2-7,11,ARRAGLAYEQY
TRBV5-6,TRBJ1-2,11,ASSEGRGHGYT
TRBV7-8,TRBJ1-2,12,ASSWVGGNYGYT
TRBV5-1,TRBJ2-7,11,ASSWRGGDEQY
TRBV6-5,TRBJ2-1,12,ASSGTSGRAEQF
TRBV7-2,TRBJ1-2,13,ASSLGSGQGYGYT
TRBV19,TRBJ1-2,12,ASSLTGRNYGYT
TRBV18,TRBJ2-1,12,ASSPGLDRNEQF
TRBV5-4,TRBJ2-7,17,ASSLSTWTSGSSPYEQY
TRBV5-4,TRBJ2-1,13,ASSPPPPGINEQF
TRBV6-5,TRBJ1-6,12,ASSLQGAGSPLH
TRBV5-1,TRBJ1-4,13,ASSLFGRQGEKLF
TRBV6-4,TRBJ1-6,12,ASRGQGDKLSLH
TRBV2,TRBJ2-3,11,AGANRVTDTQY
TRBV5-1,TRBJ2-1,14,ASSPRLADSYNEQF
TRBV29-1,TRBJ2-1,12,SATGGGGLNEQF
TRBV15,TRBJ2-7,13,ATSRDVAGPSEQY
TRBV15,TRBJ2-3,14,ATSRDLAGPGDTQY
TRBV2,TRBJ2-1,13,ASSPTGAQGGEQF
TRBV7-9,TRBJ2-5,14,ASSLLAGGPLETQY